This T cell receptor beta chain was obtained from a study of T cell repertoires in cytomegalovirus infection. General study points: Public TCR beta family frequency separated CMV-and-HLA carriers, including in an independent cohort.

TCRdb analysed the reads with MiXCR anew, one entry per CDR3 protein. This table has 200,000 to 250,000 distinct CDR3 sequences, roughly two fifths appearing once. V shed 5 bases and J shed 5 bases, with 13 bases lying between them. This CDR3 is built from 13 residues. Comment on this clonotype: Antigen specificity is unknown.

This TCR was sampled from a human donor in good health (CMV status not recorded). Some clones in this sample may be carry-over from other donors' samples. Source: CD8+ T cells from cultured PBMCs, taken from culture after CMV antigen stimulation. The chain has TRBV12-3 or TRBV12-4 and TRBJ2-7; D possibly corresponds to TRBD1 (6 bases). CDR3 region: CASSRLQGHEQYF. DNA for the CDR3: TGTGCCAGCAGTCGACTACAGGGTCACGAGCAGTACTTC.